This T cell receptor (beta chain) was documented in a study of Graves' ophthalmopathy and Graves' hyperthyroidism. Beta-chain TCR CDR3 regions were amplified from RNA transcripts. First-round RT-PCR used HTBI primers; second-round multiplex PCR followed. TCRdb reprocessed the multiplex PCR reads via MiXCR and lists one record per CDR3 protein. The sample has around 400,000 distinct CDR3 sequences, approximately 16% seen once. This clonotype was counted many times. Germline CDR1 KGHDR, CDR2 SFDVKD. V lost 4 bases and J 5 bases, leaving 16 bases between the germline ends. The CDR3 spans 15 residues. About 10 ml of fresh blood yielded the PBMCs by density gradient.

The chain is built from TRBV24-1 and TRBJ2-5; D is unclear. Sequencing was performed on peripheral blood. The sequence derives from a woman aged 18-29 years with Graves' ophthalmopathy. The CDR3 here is CATSDHGTHTETQYF. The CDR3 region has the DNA TGTGCCACCAGTGACCACGGCACGCATACGGAGACCCAGTACTTC.